This is a list of T cell receptor beta chains from one sample in a study of blood T cell repertoires in COVID-19. Here immunoSEQ multiplex PCR was the method, and the copy in TCRdb shows in-frame clones only, minus some. The sample lists about 200,000 clones, 75% to 90% seen once, with roughly 6% in the top ten. Sequenced material: peripheral blood. The origin of the receptors is a man aged 60 to 75 who had recovered from COVID-19. Both conserved end residues are part of each CDR3. The order of the fields is clone size, J gene, V gene, D gene, CDR3 protein, CDR3 DNA. D genes are given only for firm matches. Clone size, where shown, is once, few, many, or a class for clones that have expanded.

-	TRBJ2-4	TRBV5-6	-	CASSPSRDLRNIQYF	TGTGCCAGCAGCCCATCACGGGACTTAAGGAACATTCAGTACTTC
-	TRBJ2-7	TRBV4-2	-	CASSLQGGGASSYEQYF	TGTGCCAGCAGCCTCCAAGGGGGGGGCGCATCCTCCTACGAGCAGTACTTC
-	TRBJ1-2	TRBV5-1	-	CASGADVTNYGYTF	TGCGCCAGCGGGGCAGACGTTACTAACTATGGCTACACCTTC
-	TRBJ2-7	TRBV5-6	TRBD1	CASSGTGDGYEQYF	TGTGCCAGCAGCGGTACAGGGGATGGGTACGAGCAGTACTTC
few	TRBJ1-1	TRBV5-4	-	CASSRGQTVRTEAFF	TGTGCCAGCAGCAGAGGACAGACAGTACGCACTGAAGCTTTCTTT
-	TRBJ1-1	TRBV27	TRBD1	CASSGRTGGTEAFF	TGTGCCAGCAGCGGTCGAACAGGGGGGACTGAAGCTTTCTTT
-	TRBJ2-7	TRBV6-6	-	CASSYRRGRDEQYF	TGTGCCAGCAGTTACAGGAGGGGGCGCGACGAGCAGTACTTC
few	TRBJ1-6	TRBV15	TRBD1	CATSKDRGNSPLHF	TGTGCCACCAGCAAAGACAGGGGCAATTCACCCCTCCACTTT
-	TRBJ2-2	TRBV6-4	-	CASAGDLNTGELFF	TGTGCCAGCGCTGGGGACTTAAACACCGGGGAGCTGTTTTTT
-	TRBJ1-2	TRBV15	-	CATSRDLTRVWYGYTF	TGTGCCACCAGCAGAGATCTCACTCGGGTTTGGTATGGTTACACCTTC
-	TRBJ2-7	TRBV5-1	TRBD1	CASSPRWDRPTEQYF	TGCGCCAGCAGCCCACGATGGGACAGACCGACCGAGCAGTACTTC
-	TRBJ2-4	TRBV19	TRBD2	CASSSFSGGKNIQYF	TGTGCCAGTAGTAGCTTTAGCGGGGGGAAAAACATTCAGTACTTC
-	TRBJ2-7	TRBV19	TRBD1	CASSMSGQGPYEQYF	TGTGCCAGTAGTATGTCCGGACAGGGCCCCTACGAGCAGTACTTC
-	TRBJ2-5	TRBV20-1	TRBD2	CSASTGGETQYF	TGCAGTGCTAGTACGGGAGGAGAGACCCAGTACTTC
-	TRBJ2-5	TRBV12-5	-	CASGLPGVGETQYF	TGTGCTAGTGGTTTACCAGGGGTAGGGGAGACCCAGTACTTC
once	TRBJ2-5	TRBV5-1	-	CASSFNSGNQETQYF	TGCGCCAGCAGCTTTAATTCAGGGAACCAAGAGACCCAGTACTTC
-	TRBJ2-7	TRBV14	-	CASSQGRVEQYF	TGTGCCAGCAGCCAGGGCAGGGTCGAGCAGTACTTC
-	TRBJ1-2	TRBV15	TRBD1	CATSRSLGQGVSGYTF	TGTGCCACCAGCAGATCCTTAGGACAGGGGGTTAGTGGCTACACCTTC
once	TRBJ1-2	TRBV14	-	CASSQDGRVGGYTF	TGTGCCAGCAGCCAAGATGGCAGGGTCGGGGGCTACACCTTC
-	TRBJ1-2	TRBV6-1	-	CASSEDRAPYGYTF	TGTGCCAGCAGTGAAGACAGGGCTCCTTATGGCTACACCTTC
-	TRBJ1-2	TRBV25-1	-	CASSERTSRAPYTF	TGTGCCAGCAGTGAGAGGACATCAAGGGCTCCCTACACCTTC
-	TRBJ1-2	TRBV18	TRBD1	CASSSSRTGGYTF	TGTGCCAGCTCATCCTCGCGGACAGGGGGCTACACCTTC
-	TRBJ2-1	TRBV19	-	CASSRVLGHEQFF	TGTGCCAGTAGTAGGGTCCTGGGGCATGAGCAGTTCTTC
-	TRBJ2-7	TRBV9	-	CASRALSETTTYEQYF	TGTGCCAGCAGGGCCCTTAGCGAGACCACCACCTACGAGCAGTACTTC
-	TRBJ2-7	TRBV7-2	TRBD2	CASSLDGGSYEQYF	TGTGCCAGCAGCTTAGATGGCGGGAGTTACGAGCAGTACTTC
-	TRBJ1-1	TRBV19	TRBD1	CASSDRVGAEAFF	TGTGCCAGTAGTGACAGGGTCGGGGCTGAAGCTTTCTTT
-	TRBJ1-2	TRBV20-1	-	CSASAGTRYGYTF	TGCAGTGCTAGTGCTGGGACTCGCTATGGCTACACCTTC
-	TRBJ2-1	TRBV7-3	TRBD2	CASSLLAGGPNEQFF	TGTGCCAGCAGCTTATTAGCGGGGGGGCCAAATGAGCAGTTCTTC
-	TRBJ2-7	TRBV20-1	-	CSARLGYEQYF	TGCAGTGCTAGACTAGGCTACGAGCAGTACTTC
-	TRBJ2-1	TRBV7-2	-	CASSQRRTSYNEQFF	TGTGCCAGCAGTCAACGACGGACTTCCTACAATGAGCAGTTCTTC
-	TRBJ2-3	TRBV5-1	-	CASSLAAGGSSTDTQYF	TGCGCCAGCAGCTTGGCAGCGGGTGGGTCTAGCACAGATACGCAGTATTTT
-	TRBJ1-2	TRBV2	TRBD1	CASSVAQGARGYTF	TGTGCCAGCAGTGTAGCCCAGGGGGCGAGAGGCTACACCTTC
-	TRBJ2-3	TRBV7-9	-	CASSYGQITDTQYF	TGTGCCAGCAGCTATGGACAGATCACAGATACGCAGTATTTT
-	TRBJ2-7	TRBV4-2	-	CASSQGQQTRGEQYF	TGTGCCAGCAGCCAGGGACAACAAACCCGCGGCGAGCAGTACTTC
once	TRBJ1-2	TRBV7-9	TRBD1	CASSSRDRMSHGYTF	TGTGCCAGCAGCTCCCGGGACAGGATGTCTCACGGCTACACCTTC
-	TRBJ1-2	TRBV15	-	CATSRDGGSYGYTF	TGTGCCACCAGCAGAGATGGTGGGAGCTATGGCTACACCTTC
-	TRBJ2-7	TRBV6-6	TRBD1	CASNLRQGAKSYEQYF	TGTGCCAGCAACCTTCGACAGGGGGCTAAATCCTACGAGCAGTACTTC
few	TRBJ2-5	TRBV4-1	-	CASSQSKTSAQETQYF	TGCGCCAGCAGCCAAAGTAAGACATCCGCCCAAGAGACCCAGTACTTC
-	TRBJ1-5	TRBV2	-	CASTPQGYSNQPQHF	TGTGCCAGCACCCCACAGGGTTATAGCAATCAGCCCCAGCATTTT
-	TRBJ1-4	TRBV4-3	TRBD1	CASSLSLTGLRTNEKLFF	TGCGCCAGCAGCCTCTCTCTGACAGGGCTTAGGACTAATGAAAAACTGTTTTTT
-	TRBJ1-2	TRBV29-1	-	CSVEKGSAYGYTF	TGCAGCGTTGAAAAGGGGTCGGCCTATGGCTACACCTTC
-	TRBJ2-1	TRBV7-9	TRBD2	CASSPTSGLYNEQFF	TGTGCCAGCAGCCCGACTAGCGGGCTTTACAATGAGCAGTTCTTC
once	TRBJ1-1	TRBV5-8	-	CASSVDQATEAFF	TGTGCCAGCAGCGTTGACCAGGCCACTGAAGCTTTCTTT